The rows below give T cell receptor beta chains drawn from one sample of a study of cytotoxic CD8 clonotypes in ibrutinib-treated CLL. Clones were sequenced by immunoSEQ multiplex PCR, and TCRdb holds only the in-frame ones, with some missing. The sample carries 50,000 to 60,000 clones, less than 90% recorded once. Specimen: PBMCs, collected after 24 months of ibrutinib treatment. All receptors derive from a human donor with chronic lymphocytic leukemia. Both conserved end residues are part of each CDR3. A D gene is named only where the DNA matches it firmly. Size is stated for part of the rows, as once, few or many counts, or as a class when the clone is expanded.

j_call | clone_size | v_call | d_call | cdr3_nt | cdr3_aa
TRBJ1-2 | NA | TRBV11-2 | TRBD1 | TGTGCCAGCAGCCCGACAGGGGGCAACTATGGCTACACCTTC | CASSPTGGNYGYTF
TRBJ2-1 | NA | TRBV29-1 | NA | TGCAGCGCCGGGGGTGGGGGCAGCGGAGATGAGCAGTTCTTC | CSAGGGGSGDEQFF
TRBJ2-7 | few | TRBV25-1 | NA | TGTGCCAGCAGTGATGGGCCGAACTACGAGCAGTACTTC | CASSDGPNYEQYF
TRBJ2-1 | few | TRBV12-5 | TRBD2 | TGTGCTAGTGGTTTGGCCGTCGGGGGACTAGCGGGATCCTTTGTGGGGCACAATGAGCAGTTCTTC | CASGLAVGGLAGSFVGHNEQFF
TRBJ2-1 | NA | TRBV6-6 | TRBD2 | TGTGCCAGCAGTACGCTAGCGGGAGGAGGAAGGAATGAGCAGTTCTTC | CASSTLAGGGRNEQFF
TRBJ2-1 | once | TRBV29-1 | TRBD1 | TGCAGCGTTGAACGGACAGGGGTAGGCAATGAGCAGTTCTTC | CSVERTGVGNEQFF
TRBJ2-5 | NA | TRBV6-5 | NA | TGTGCCAGCAGTTACAGGGTACGGGAGACCCAGTACTTC | CASSYRVRETQYF
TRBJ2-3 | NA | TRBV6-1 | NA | TGTGCCAGCAGGTCCCCAGATACGCAGTATTTT | CASRSPDTQYF
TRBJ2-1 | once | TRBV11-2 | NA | TGTGCCAGCAGCTCACTCGTACGGAGCTCCTACAATGAGCAGTTCTTC | CASSSLVRSSYNEQFF
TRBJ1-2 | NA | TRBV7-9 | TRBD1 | TGTGCCAGCAGTCGGGACAGGGGTGGCTACACCTTC | CASSRDRGGYTF
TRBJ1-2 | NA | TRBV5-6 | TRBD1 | TGTGCCAGCAGCTTGACGAACAGGGGCAGTTATGGCTACACCTTC | CASSLTNRGSYGYTF
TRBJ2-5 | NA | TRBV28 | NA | TGTGCCAGCAGCCCCATAAAGAGGGCACATCAAGAGACCCAGTACTTC | CASSPIKRAHQETQYF
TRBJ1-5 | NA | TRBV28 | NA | TGCGCTGGGTCGAGGGGAAGTGGTCAGCCCCAGCATTTT | CAGSRGSGQPQHF
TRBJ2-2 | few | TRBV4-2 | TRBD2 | TGTGCCAGCAGCTTGGAATTACTAGCGTTGAACACCGGGGAGCTGTTTTTT | CASSLELLALNTGELFF
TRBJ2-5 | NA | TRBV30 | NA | TGTGCCTGGAGTGGGACGTTACAAGAGACCCAGTACTTC | CAWSGTLQETQYF
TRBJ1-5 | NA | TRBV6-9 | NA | TGTGCCAGCAGAAAGGAGGGCAATCAGCCCCAGCATTTT | CASRKEGNQPQHF
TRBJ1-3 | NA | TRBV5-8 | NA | TGTGCCAGCAGCTTGGACAGGGTTATGGGCGGAAACACCATATATTTT | CASSLDRVMGGNTIYF
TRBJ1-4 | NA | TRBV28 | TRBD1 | TGTGCCAGCAGTCCTCCGACAGGGGGCTTTGAAAAACTGTTTTTT | CASSPPTGGFEKLFF
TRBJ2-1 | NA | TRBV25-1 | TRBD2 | TGTGCCAGCAGTGAATCGGGCGGGGGATACAATGAGCAGTTCTTC | CASSESGGGYNEQFF
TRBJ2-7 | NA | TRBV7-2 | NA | TGTGCCAGCAGCTTAGCCGGGGCGGGCGAGCAGTACTTC | CASSLAGAGEQYF
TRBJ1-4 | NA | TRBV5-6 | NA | TGTGCCAGCAGATCAATCGGGGGGACTAATGAAAAACTGTTTTTT | CASRSIGGTNEKLFF
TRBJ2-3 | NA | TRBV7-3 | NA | TGTGCCAGCAGCCCTCGACCACTAGATACGCAGTATTTT | CASSPRPLDTQYF
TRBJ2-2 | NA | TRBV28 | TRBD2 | TGTGCCAGCACCCTGACTAGCGGATTAACCGGGGAGCTGTTTTTT | CASTLTSGLTGELFF
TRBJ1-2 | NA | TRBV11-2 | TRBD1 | TGTGCCAGCAGCAAAAACAGGGGCGGCTATGGCTACACCTTC | CASSKNRGGYGYTF
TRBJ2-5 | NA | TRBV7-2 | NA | TGTGCCAGCAGCTCTGGGTTTGAGACCCAGTACTTC | CASSSGFETQYF
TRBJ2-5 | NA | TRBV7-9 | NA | TGTGCCAGCAGGTCCCGAGGTCCTCAAGAGACCCAGTACTTC | CASRSRGPQETQYF
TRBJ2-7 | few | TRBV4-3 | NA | TGCGCCAGCAGCCAAGCTATTGGGGATAGCGGCTACTACGAGCAGTACTTC | CASSQAIGDSGYYEQYF
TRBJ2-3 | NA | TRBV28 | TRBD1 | TGTGCCAGCAGTTTAATGTATCCGGGACAGGGGGCTCATACGCAGTATTTT | CASSLMYPGQGAHTQYF
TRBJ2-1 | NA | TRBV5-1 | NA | TGCGCCAGCAGCTTTGGCGGGCCTCCCTACAATGAGCAGTTCTTC | CASSFGGPPYNEQFF
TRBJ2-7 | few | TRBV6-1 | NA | TGTGCCAGCAGTGAAGCTAGATCCGAGCAGTACTTC | CASSEARSEQYF
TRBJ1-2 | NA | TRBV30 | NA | TGTGCCTGGGCGACGGAAGCTAACTATGGCTACACCTTC | CAWATEANYGYTF
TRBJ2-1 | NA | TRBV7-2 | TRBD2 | TGTGCCAGCAGCTTTAGGACTAGCGGGAGGACGAGAGGTGGAGAGCAGTTCTTC | CASSFRTSGRTRGGEQFF
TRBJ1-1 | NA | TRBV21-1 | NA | TGTGCCAGCAGCGTCAATGGTGGGGGGCGGACTGAAGCTTTCTTT | CASSVNGGGRTEAFF
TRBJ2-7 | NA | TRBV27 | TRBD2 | TGTGCCAGCAACCCGGGGGGGGCAAACTACGAGCAGTACTTC | CASNPGGANYEQYF
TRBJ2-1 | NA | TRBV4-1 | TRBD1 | TGCGCCAGCAGCCGCTACGGGACAGGAAACTACAATGAGCAGTTCTTC | CASSRYGTGNYNEQFF
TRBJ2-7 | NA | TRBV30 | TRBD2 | TGTGCCTGGAGTGCGGGGGCGGGAGGGCCCCGGGAGCAGTACTTC | CAWSAGAGGPREQYF
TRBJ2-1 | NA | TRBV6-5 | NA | TGTGCCAGCGGCTACTCTGACCCCTCCTACAATGAGCAGTTCTTC | CASGYSDPSYNEQFF
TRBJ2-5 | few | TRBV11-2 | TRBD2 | TGTGCCAGCAGCTTAGACTTCGGGAGGCTCCAAGAGACCCAGTACTTC | CASSLDFGRLQETQYF
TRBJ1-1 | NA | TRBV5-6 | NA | TGTGCCAGCAGCTTGGGTCAGGGTCGCACTGAAGCTTTCTTT | CASSLGQGRTEAFF
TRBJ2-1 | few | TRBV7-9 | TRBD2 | TGTGCCAGCATCCGAGCGGGAGGGCCTTGGAATGAGCAGTTCTTC | CASIRAGGPWNEQFF
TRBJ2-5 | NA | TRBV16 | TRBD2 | TGTGCCAGCAGCCAATCGCGCGGGAGGCAAGAGACCCAGTACTTC | CASSQSRGRQETQYF
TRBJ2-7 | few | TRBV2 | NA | TGTGCCAGCAAAAAGGGACGGGGCTACGAGCAGTACTTC | CASKKGRGYEQYF
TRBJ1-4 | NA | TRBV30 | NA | TGTGCCTGGAAACCTCTCTACGGCAATGAAAAACTGTTTTTT | CAWKPLYGNEKLFF
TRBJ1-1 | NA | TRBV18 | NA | TGTGCCAGCTCAACCCAGAACACTGAAGCTTTCTTT | CASSTQNTEAFF
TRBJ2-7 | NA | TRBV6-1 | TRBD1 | TGTGCCAGCAGTGATAAGGGACAGGGTGCCTACGAGCAGTACTTC | CASSDKGQGAYEQYF
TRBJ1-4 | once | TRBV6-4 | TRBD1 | TGTGCCAGCAGCCCGACAGGGGGCCCTAATGAAAAACTGTTTTTT | CASSPTGGPNEKLFF
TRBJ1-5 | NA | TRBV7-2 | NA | TGTGCCAGCAGCTTAGCTAGGTTTCAGCCCCAGCATTTT | CASSLARFQPQHF
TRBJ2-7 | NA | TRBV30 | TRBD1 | TGTGCCTGGAACCCCACTGTGGGGACAGGGTTCTACGAGCAGTACTTC | CAWNPTVGTGFYEQYF
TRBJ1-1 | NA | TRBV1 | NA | TGCACCAGCAGCCAAGATTCCTCGTGGGGGCACTTCTTGAACACTGAAGCTTTCTTT | CTSSQDSSWGHFLNTEAFF
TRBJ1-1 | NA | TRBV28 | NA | TGTGCCAGCAGCCTGGCCGGGAACACTGAAGCTTTCTTT | CASSLAGNTEAFF
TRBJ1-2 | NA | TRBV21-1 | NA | TGTGCCAGCAGCAAAGCGGTTCCAGGAGCTCTTTCTGGCTACACCTTC | CASSKAVPGALSGYTF
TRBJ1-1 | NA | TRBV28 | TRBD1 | TGTGCCAGCACGATCAGGGGGCACACTGAAGCTTTCTTT | CASTIRGHTEAFF
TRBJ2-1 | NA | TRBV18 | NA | TGTGCCAGCTCACAGGGGGGGGGCTCCTACAATGAGCAGTTCTTC | CASSQGGGSYNEQFF
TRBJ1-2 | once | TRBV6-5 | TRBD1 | TGTGCCAGCAGTGCAACCGGGACAGGTCTTGGCTACACCTTC | CASSATGTGLGYTF
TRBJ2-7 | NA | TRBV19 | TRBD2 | TGTGCCAGTAGTCAGACTAGCGGGGCCTACGAGCAGTACTTC | CASSQTSGAYEQYF